Following are 30 T cell receptor beta chains from one sample sequenced in a study of blood T cell repertoires in COVID-19. Libraries were prepared by immunoSEQ multiplex PCR; TCRdb keeps only in-frame clonotypes and omits some of them. The table has about 170,000 clones, approximately 87% seen once. The specimen was peripheral blood. These receptors were collected from a woman between 55 and 75 years old with COVID-19, enrolled during active disease.

The chain has TRBV15 and TRBJ1-1; TRBD1 agrees at 9 bases. The germline V gene encodes CDR1 LNHNV and CDR2 YYDKDF (reference sequence). The junction had 12 bases not matched to a gene; V was cut back by 0 bases and J by 4 bases. CDR3 length: 18 amino acids. The CDR3 loop is CATSRDRAQQGARTEAFF. The CDR3 coding sequence is TGTGCCACCAGCAGAGATAGGGCCCAACAGGGGGCACGCACTGAAGCTTTCTTT.

The V gene is TRBV10-3, the J gene TRBJ2-7, with 8 bases aligning to TRBD1. V shed 8 bases and J 5 bases; nucleotides not matched to a gene: 8. The CDR3 length is 13 residues. The germline CDR1 and CDR2 sequences are ENHRY and SYGVKD. The CDR3 sequence is CAIAQGGYDEQYF. CDR3 bases: TGTGCCATCGCACAGGGGGGTTATGACGAGCAGTACTTC.

A few counts support this clone. V gene TRBV10-3 combines with J gene TRBJ1-1; 7 nucleotides agree with TRBD1. This CDR3 spans 15 amino acids. V trimming: 3 bases; J trimming: 4 bases; junction bases outside the gene matches: 8. CDR1 and CDR2 (germline): ENHRY, SYGVKD. The CDR3 nucleotides are TGTGCCATCAGTGATCCCAACGACAGGGCCACTGAAGCTTTCTTT. This translates into CAISDPNDRATEAFF.

This rearrangement joins TRBV7-8 to TRBJ1-1, with D possibly being TRBD1 (5 bases). CDR3 length: 15 amino acids. Trimming stripped 3 bases from V and 4 bases from J, with 15 bases between. Per the germline V gene, CDR1 is SGHVS and CDR2 is FQNEAQ. The DNA of the CDR3 is TGTGCCAGCAGCTTGTCTGGGGGGGGTGGCACTGAAGCTTTCTTT. Its translation is CASSLSGGGGTEAFF.

The chain uses TRBV30 and TRBJ2-1; 10 bases agree with TRBD2. From germline, CDR1 is GTSNPN and CDR2 SVGIG (reference sequence). The CDR3 spans 15 residues. V lost 3 bases and J lost 5; bases outside the gene matches: 7. Here the CDR3 DNA reads TGTGCCTGGAGCGCGCTCCTAGCGGGAGACAATGAGCAGTTCTTC. Its protein product is CAWSALLAGDNEQFF.

This chain links TRBV5-1 with TRBJ2-5; perhaps TRBD1 as D (6 bases). Germline V CDR1 and CDR2: SGHRS, YFSETQ. Trimming pared 0 bases from V and 2 bases from J, leaving 8 bases between. This CDR3 has 14 amino acids. CDR3 sequence: CASSLVQGQETQYF. CDR3 DNA: TGCGCCAGCAGCTTGGTACAGGGACAAGAGACCCAGTACTTC.

The genes are TRBV7-2 and TRBJ2-1, with 13 nucleotides matching TRBD2. Germline loops: CDR1 SGHTA, CDR2 FQGNSA. The CDR3 is made up of 16 amino acids. J was trimmed by 4 bases and V by 4 bases; bases with no gene match: 4. The chain's CDR3 is CASSSLGLAGYNEQFF. The CDR3 bases are TGTGCCAGCAGCTCCTTGGGACTAGCGGGATACAATGAGCAGTTCTTC.

The chain recombines TRBV27 with TRBJ1-4; TRBD1 agrees at 7 bases. Germline V gene sequence: CDR1 MNHEY, CDR2 SMNVEV (reference sequence). This CDR3 spans 14 amino acids. Trimming took 6 bases from V and 5 from J; bases not matched to a gene: 6. CDR3 coding DNA: TGTGCCAGCAGGCTAGGGACAGTAAATGAAAAACTGTTTTTT. Its protein product is CASRLGTVNEKLFF.

The V gene is TRBV24-1, the J gene TRBJ2-1, with D unresolved. CDR3 length: 15 amino acids. V lost 7 bases, J lost 4 bases, and 16 bases lay in between. The V gene's germline CDR1 is KGHDR and CDR2 SFDVKD. The CDR3 reads CATRKRDGEYNEQFF. Here the CDR3 DNA reads TGTGCCACCAGAAAGCGAGACGGCGAATACAATGAGCAGTTCTTC.

This chain joins TRBV7-9 and TRBJ2-3, with D possibly matching TRBD2 (6 bases). The V end lost 7 bases, the J end lost 3 bases, and 14 bases lay between the germline ends. The CDR3 length is 14 residues. From germline, CDR1 is SEHNR and CDR2 FQNEAQ (reference sequence). Here the CDR3 reads CASNPGGETDTQYF. For the CDR3, the DNA is TGTGCCAGCAACCCTGGAGGGGAAACAGATACGCAGTATTTT.

This clone has only a few counts. V usage is TRBV19 and J usage is TRBJ2-4; D gene uncertain. V was trimmed by 0 bases and J by 0 bases, leaving 12 bases between them. The CDR3 is made up of 17 amino acids. The germline gives CDR1 LNHDA, CDR2 SQIVND (reference sequence). The CDR3 DNA reads as TGTGCCAGTAGTATAGATCGGCAGGCTCTAGCCAAAAACATTCAGTACTTC. This gives the protein CASSIDRQALAKNIQYF.

The rearrangement joins TRBV30 to TRBJ2-2, with 7 bases fitting TRBD2. Germline CDR1 GTSNPN, CDR2 SVGIG (reference sequence). The CDR3 is made up of 13 amino acids. V was pared by 3 bases and J by 5 bases, with 3 bases of the junction left unmatched. The CDR3 DNA reads TGTGCCTGGAGATTTAGCGGGACCGGGGAGCTGTTTTTT. This sequence encodes CAWRFSGTGELFF.

The chain is built from TRBV19 and TRBJ1-1; 7 nucleotides match TRBD1. The CDR3 is made up of 15 amino acids. The V gene end was trimmed by 2 bases and the J gene end by 1 base; junction bases not matched to a gene: 4. Looked up from germline, CDR1 is LNHDA and CDR2 is SQIVND (reference sequence). This CDR3 reads CASSIRQGPNTEAFF. The DNA for the CDR3 is TGTGCCAGTAGTATAAGACAGGGACCGAACACTGAAGCTTTCTTT.

The rearrangement uses TRBV6-2 or TRBV6-3 and TRBJ2-6; no definite D call. Germline V gives CDR1 MNHEY, CDR2 SVGEGT. V was trimmed by 2 bases and J by 2 bases, leaving 10 bases between them. CDR3 size: 16 residues. In DNA form, the CDR3 reads TGTGCCAGCAGTTACGGCGGAGTCCCTGGGGCCAACGTCCTGACTTTC. It is translated as CASSYGGVPGANVLTF.

Only a few counts were recorded for this clone. The chain combines TRBV28 with TRBJ1-1, with TRBD1 identical over 8 bases. CDR3 length: 15 amino acids. The junction had 5 bases not matched to a gene; V was cut back by 4 bases and J by 1 base. Germline loops: CDR1 MDHEN, CDR2 SYDVKM. CDR3 in amino acids: CASSSGQGWNTEAFF. CDR3 coding DNA: TGTGCCAGCAGTTCAGGACAGGGCTGGAACACTGAAGCTTTCTTT.

The chain recombines TRBV19 with TRBJ1-2; D is possibly TRBD1 (5 bases). Germline CDR1 LNHDA, CDR2 SQIVND (reference sequence). The V end was cut by 8 bases, the J end by 4 bases, with 11 bases between. The CDR3 consists of 12 residues. The CDR3 region has the DNA TGTGCCAGTGAAGGGGTGGGCTATGGCTACACCTTC. Protein: CASEGVGYGYTF.

The V and J genes are TRBV27 and TRBJ2-4; possibly TRBD2 for D (5 bases). CDR1 and CDR2 (germline): MNHEY, SMNVEV (reference sequence). This CDR3 is 16 amino acids long. The germline V and J ends were trimmed by 3 bases and 0 bases, with 12 bases remaining between them. The CDR3 region has the DNA TGTGCCAGCAGTTTCACCGGGGTCATAGCCAAAAACATTCAGTACTTC. It codes for CASSFTGVIAKNIQYF.

This clone was detected only a few times. The V gene is TRBV28, the J gene TRBJ1-5, with D tentatively TRBD1 (5 bases). Trimming shortened V by 4 bases and J by 3 bases, and 13 bases separated the two germline ends. The CDR3 consists of 15 residues. Germline loops: CDR1 MDHEN, CDR2 SYDVKM. CDR3 bases: TGTGCCAGCAGTTCATCCGGGACTTACAATCAGCCCCAGCATTTT. Translated, it gives CASSSSGTYNQPQHF.

The CDR3 protein is CASSQEGGAPLNQPQHF. The CDR3 DNA reads as TGCGCCAGCAGCCAAGAAGGGGGCGCTCCCCTAAATCAGCCCCAGCATTTT. The genes are TRBV4-1 and TRBJ1-5; TRBD1 matches at 7 bases. CDR3 length: 17 amino acids. The V gene end was trimmed by 0 bases and the J gene end by 4 bases; junction bases not matched to a gene: 9. Germline V gene sequence: CDR1 MGHRA, CDR2 YSYEKL.

This clone was detected only once. The chain employs TRBV7-3 and TRBJ2-2; 7 bases map to TRBD1. Germline assignment: CDR1 SGHTA and CDR2 FQGTGA. Germline trimming cut 4 bases from V and 5 bases from J; bases unmatched to any gene: 7. The CDR3 contains 15 residues. In DNA form, the CDR3 reads TGTGCCAGCAGCTCCAGCCCAGGGGGTACCGGGGAGCTGTTTTTT. It encodes CASSSSPGGTGELFF.

This clone was observed a single time. The gene calls are TRBV9 and TRBJ2-1; 7 nucleotides match TRBD2. Germline values: CDR1 SGDLS, CDR2 YYNGEE. V lost 6 bases and J lost 5; bases outside the gene matches: 8. The CDR3 covers 14 residues. The DNA for the CDR3 is TGTGCCAGCACGGGCGGGAGTTTCCACAATGAGCAGTTCTTC. Translated: CASTGGSFHNEQFF.

The chain couples TRBV6-2 or TRBV6-3 to TRBJ2-1; 11 positions match TRBD2. From germline, CDR1 is MNHEY and CDR2 SVGEGT. This CDR3 has 18 residues. The junction had 15 bases not matched to a gene; V was cut back by 5 bases and J by 6 bases. The CDR3 DNA reads TGTGCCAGCAGTGTGCAACTCCCCATAGCGGGAGGGAGCAATGAGCAGTTCTTC. Amino acids: CASSVQLPIAGGSNEQFF.

V and J are TRBV20-1 and TRBJ2-7; TRBD2 might be the D (6 bases). Trimming took 3 bases from V and 0 from J, leaving 9 bases between them. This CDR3 spans 13 amino acids. The germline gives CDR1 DFQATT, CDR2 SNEGSKA (reference sequence). The CDR3 loop is CSASLGSSYEQYF. DNA for the CDR3: TGCAGTGCTAGTCTCGGGAGCTCCTACGAGCAGTACTTC.

CDR3 sequence reads: CASSFARGQETQYF. The CDR3 nucleotides read TGTGCCAGCAGCTTTGCGCGGGGCCAAGAGACCCAGTACTTC. The chain recombines TRBV11-1 with TRBJ2-5, with D tentatively TRBD2 (6 bases). V dropped 3 bases and J dropped 1 base, with 9 bases sitting between them. CDR1 is SGHAT and CDR2 is FQDESV in the germline V gene (reference sequence). The CDR3 spans 14 residues.

The rearrangement uses TRBV27 and TRBJ1-4; D is unclear. CDR3 size: 15 residues. Between the trimmed V and J ends, which lost 2 bases and 6 bases, there was a span of 13 bases. Germline CDR1 and CDR2: MNHEY and SMNVEV (reference sequence). The CDR3 sequence is CASSLRPSGYEKLFF. CDR3 coding DNA: TGTGCCAGCAGTTTAAGACCCTCGGGGTATGAAAAACTGTTTTTT. The complete variable domain, with remaining parts taken from reference TRBV27 and TRBJ1-4, reads EAQVTQNPRYLITVTGKKLTVTCSQNMNHEYMSWYRQDPGLGLRQIYYSMNVEVTDKGDVPEGYKVSRKEKRNFPLILESPSPNQTSLYFCASSLRPSGYEKLFFGSGTQLSVL.

The V and J genes are TRBV19 and TRBJ1-4; weak D call: TRBD1 (6 bases). The CDR3 runs 15 residues. From germline, CDR1 is LNHDA and CDR2 SQIVND (reference sequence). The V end lost 0 bases, the J end lost 7 bases, and 12 bases lay between the germline ends. Here the CDR3 DNA reads TGTGCCAGTAGTATAGAGGGGGACAATGGTGAAAAACTGTTTTTT. It translates to CASSIEGDNGEKLFF. Drawing the rest from reference TRBV19 and TRBJ1-4, the complete variable domain is DGGITQSPKYLFRKEGQNVTLSCEQNLNHDAMYWYRQDPGQGLRLIYYSQIVNDFQKGDIAEGYSVSREKKESFPLTVTSAQKNPTAFYLCASSIEGDNGEKLFFGSGTQLSVL.

The CDR3 DNA reads as TGTGCCAGCTCATACTTGCGAGTCTATGGCTACACCTTC. Translated: CASSYLRVYGYTF. This chain joins TRBV12-3 or TRBV12-4 and TRBJ1-2; D not certain. V was shortened by 8 bases and J by 4 bases, with 14 bases between the two germline ends. The CDR3 sequence is 13 residues long.

V is TRBV30 and J is TRBJ1-3; D gene unclear. Between the trimmed V and J ends, which lost 3 bases and 1 base, there was a span of 7 bases. This CDR3 contains 13 residues. CDR1 is GTSNPN, CDR2 SVGIG, per germline (reference sequence). CDR3 region: CAWRPGSGNTIYF. CDR3 coding DNA: TGTGCCTGGAGACCGGGATCTGGAAACACCATATATTTT. Based on the CDR3 plus reference TRBV30 and TRBJ1-3, the full variable domain is SQTIHQWPATLVQPVGSPLSLECTVEGTSNPNLYWYRQAAGRGLQLLFYSVGIGQISSEVPQNLSASRPQDRQFILSSKKLLLSDSGFYLCAWRPGSGNTIYFGEGSWLTVV.

The genes are TRBV24-1 and TRBJ1-2, with D tentatively TRBD1 (5 bases). Germline V gives CDR1 KGHDR, CDR2 SFDVKD. The length of the CDR3 is 17 residues. V lost 5 bases to trimming and J lost 2 bases, with 20 bases between them. CDR3 coding DNA: TGTGCCACCAGTGGGCTGGTAGGGGCCAAAGACAACTATGGCTACACCTTC. It translates to CATSGLVGAKDNYGYTF.

The V call is TRBV5-8, the J call TRBJ1-4, with a possible D match to TRBD1 (6 bases). Germline CDR1 is SGHTS and CDR2 is YDEGEE. Trimming removed 0 bases at V and 8 bases at J, with 11 bases between. The CDR3 totals 14 residues. DNA of the CDR3: TGTGCCAGCAGCTTGGACAGGGCTCGCGAAAAACTGTTTTTT. Translation gives CASSLDRAREKLFF.